These T cell receptor beta chains were read from a single sample in a study of cytomegalovirus exposure and HLA in healthy donors. Sequencing used immunoSEQ multiplex PCR; TCRdb keeps in-frame clones, though not all of them. The repertoire has fewer than 200,000 clones, 95% to 97% of them found once; the top ten carry more than 0.7%. Material: PBMCs. The receptors were gathered from a woman between 18 and 30 years old in good health and CMV-seronegative. Each CDR3 is given without its conserved first and last residue. Fields, in order: J gene, V gene, CDR3 protein.

>TRBJ2-5|TRBV7-2
ASSPSSTFQETQY
>TRBJ1-1|TRBV27
ASSRGTLKEAF
>TRBJ2-1|TRBV7-9
ASSVGASNEQF
>TRBJ1-1|TRBV4-3
ASSPVIQGLAEAF
>TRBJ2-1|TRBV10-3
AISGGTSGESSYNEQF
>TRBJ1-1|TRBV7-9
ASSFPRAAF
>TRBJ2-7|TRBV6-5
ASSYSGGTDYHEQY
>TRBJ1-3|TRBV7-9
ASSPRQGAGNTIY
>TRBJ1-1|TRBV9
ASSVRVNTEAF
>TRBJ1-4|TRBV10-3
AISLDTTSEKLF
>TRBJ1-5|TRBV6-7
ASSPTKGGGNQPQH
>TRBJ1-2|TRBV14
ASSQERGIPYGYT
>TRBJ2-1|TRBV6-5
ASSYWRGRYNEQF
>TRBJ1-5|TRBV19
ASSIYGAGNSNQPQH
>TRBJ1-1|TRBV18
ASSPRNTGAKVMNTEAF
>TRBJ2-6|TRBV6-1
ASSEPQRGGWANVLT
>TRBJ1-4|TRBV28
ASYVRGEKLF
>TRBJ2-2|TRBV11-2
ASSSTSGGAGELF
>TRBJ2-2|TRBV7-9
ASSARLTQGTGELF
>TRBJ2-2|TRBV7-6
ASSSLGGSLNTGELF
>TRBJ2-1|TRBV6-1
ASTEGRGANEQF
>TRBJ2-2|TRBV9
ASSLRTSSAGELF
>TRBJ2-3|TRBV19
ASSRFRGSTDTQY
>TRBJ2-5|TRBV11-2
ASSFIAGVPETQY
>TRBJ2-1|TRBV19
ASSQGPGEGNEQF
>TRBJ2-2|TRBV4-1
ASSQSGHQNTGELF
>TRBJ2-2|TRBV19
ASSVGTAGELF
>TRBJ2-7|TRBV7-9
ASSLGTGAYEQY
>TRBJ2-7|TRBV5-4
ASSPSGGHSYEQY
>TRBJ2-3|TRBV7-9
ASSLRGGSLDTQY
>TRBJ1-2|TRBV27
ASSFSSEVQGYT
>TRBJ2-1|TRBV5-1
ASSLASGDYNEQF
>TRBJ1-4|TRBV30
AWQTGQVNEKLF
>TRBJ1-4|TRBV7-2
ASSLFGPGEKLF
>TRBJ2-3|TRBV7-2
ASSLGSGQGLTQY
>TRBJ1-4|TRBV10-3
AISESGELF
>TRBJ2-2|TRBV7-8
ASSHNHGVDTGELF
>TRBJ1-2|TRBV29-1
SVEVGRSESRTWDYGYT
>TRBJ2-5|TRBV5-6
ASRDRGVQTQY
>TRBJ2-5|TRBV5-1
ASSLAEGETQY
>TRBJ2-5|TRBV4-2
ASSQEGLGGAETQY
>TRBJ1-2|TRBV4-2
ASSLTGEVGGYT
>TRBJ2-7|TRBV27
ASSPPGQESYEQY
>TRBJ1-3|TRBV6-5
ASGQTGLGGNTIY
>TRBJ2-7|TRBV7-6
ASSLLSSPGQGYEQY
>TRBJ2-5|TRBV30
AWSPGTGAETQY
>TRBJ2-5|TRBV5-6
ASSTPGLAGGRETQY
>TRBJ1-5|TRBV2
ASSDTGGNQPQH
>TRBJ1-5|TRBV2
ASGVAGNQPQH
>TRBJ2-7|TRBV5-6
ASSFSSYEQY
>TRBJ1-2|TRBV4-1
ASSPHSTELNYGYT
>TRBJ2-4|TRBV10-3
AISGSSRDIQY
>TRBJ2-7|TRBV18
ASSPEFRGREQY
>TRBJ1-2|TRBV6-4
ASSDSNGFGYT
>TRBJ1-1|TRBV27
ASSLRARNTEAF
>TRBJ2-7|TRBV7-2
ASSPINRAQSYEQY
>TRBJ1-2|TRBV4-2
ASSHSLVGTLYGYT
>TRBJ1-6|TRBV27
ASSSDSYSPLH
>TRBJ1-1|TRBV6-6
ASWSTEAF
>TRBJ1-1|TRBV2
ASTDRGWGTEAF